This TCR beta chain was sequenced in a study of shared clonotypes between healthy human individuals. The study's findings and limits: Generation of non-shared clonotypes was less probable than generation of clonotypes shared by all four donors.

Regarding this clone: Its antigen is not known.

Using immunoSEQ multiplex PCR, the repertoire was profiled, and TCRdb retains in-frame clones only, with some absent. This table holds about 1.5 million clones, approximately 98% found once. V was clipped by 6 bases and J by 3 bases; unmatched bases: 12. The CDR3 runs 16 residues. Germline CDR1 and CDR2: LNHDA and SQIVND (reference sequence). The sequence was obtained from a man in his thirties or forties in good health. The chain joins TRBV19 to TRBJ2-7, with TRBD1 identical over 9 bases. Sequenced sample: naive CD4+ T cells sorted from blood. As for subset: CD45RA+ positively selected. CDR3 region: CASSPTGTGTHYEQYF. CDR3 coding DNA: TGTGCCAGTAGCCCAACCGGGACAGGGACCCACTACGAGCAGTACTTC.